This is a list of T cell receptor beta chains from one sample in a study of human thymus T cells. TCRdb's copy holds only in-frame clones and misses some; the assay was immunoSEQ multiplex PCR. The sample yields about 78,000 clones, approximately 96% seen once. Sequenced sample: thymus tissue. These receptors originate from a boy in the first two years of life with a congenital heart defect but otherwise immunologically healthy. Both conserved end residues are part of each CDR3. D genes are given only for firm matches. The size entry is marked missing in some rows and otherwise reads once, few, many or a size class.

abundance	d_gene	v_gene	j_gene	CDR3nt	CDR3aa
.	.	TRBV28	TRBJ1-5	TGTGCCAGCAGTTTACCCCAGCTCCGGACGGGCAATCAGCCCCAGCATTTT	CASSLPQLRTGNQPQHF
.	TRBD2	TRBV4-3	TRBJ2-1	TGCGCCAGCAGCCAGGCTCGGACTAGCGGGGGGGCAAAGTTGAGGAATGAGCAGTTCTTC	CASSQARTSGGAKLRNEQFF
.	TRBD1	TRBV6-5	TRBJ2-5	TGTGCCAGCAGTAGGGACAGGGAAGGGGAGACCCAGTACTTC	CASSRDREGETQYF
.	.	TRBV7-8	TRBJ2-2	TGTGCCAGCAGCTTAGGTTCCAGCGGGTCCACCGGGGAGCTGTTTTTT	CASSLGSSGSTGELFF
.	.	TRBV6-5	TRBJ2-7	TGTGCCAGCAGTTTATCCCGGCCCTCCTACGAGCAGTACTTC	CASSLSRPSYEQYF
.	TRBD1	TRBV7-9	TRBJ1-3	TGTGCCAGCAGCTTAGCGGGACAGCCCTCTGGAAACACCATATATTTT	CASSLAGQPSGNTIYF
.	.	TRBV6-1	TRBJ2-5	TGTGCCAGCAGTTCCGGGACAACGCGGACCCAGTACTTC	CASSSGTTRTQYF
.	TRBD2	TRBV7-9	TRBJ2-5	TGTGCCAGCAGGATAGCGGGAGGAGTCCAAGAGACCCAGTACTTC	CASRIAGGVQETQYF
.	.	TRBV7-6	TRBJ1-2	TGTGCCAGCAGCTCCGGGGGGAACTATGGCTACACCTTC	CASSSGGNYGYTF
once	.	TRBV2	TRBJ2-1	TGTGCCAGCAGTGTGTTCGGAAGCGGAATCTCCTACAATGAGCAGTTCTTC	CASSVFGSGISYNEQFF
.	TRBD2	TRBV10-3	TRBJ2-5	TGTGCCATCAGTGAGAAGGGACTAGCGGGAATGTACCAAGAGACCCAGTACTTC	CAISEKGLAGMYQETQYF
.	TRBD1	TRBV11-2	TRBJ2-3	TGTGCCAGCAGCTTAGGCGGGCCGGACAGGGGAACAGATACGCAGTATTTT	CASSLGGPDRGTDTQYF
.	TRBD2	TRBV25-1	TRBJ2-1	TGTGCCAGCAGTCTAGCGGGAGTACACAATGAGCAGTTCTTC	CASSLAGVHNEQFF
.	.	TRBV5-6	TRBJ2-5	TGTGCCAGCAGCTTGGCAGGGCATTCCCACCAGGAGACCCAGTACTTC	CASSLAGHSHQETQYF
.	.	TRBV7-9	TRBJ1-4	TGTGCCAGCAGCTTAGGTGGGGGAATGGCTACTAATGAAAAACTGTTTTTT	CASSLGGGMATNEKLFF
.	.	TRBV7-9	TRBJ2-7	TGTGCCAGCAGCTTAGGACCGTCGTCCTACGAGCAGTACTTC	CASSLGPSSYEQYF
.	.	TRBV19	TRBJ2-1	TGTGCCAGTAGTAGCCCTCACTTAACAGGGTTCTACAATGAGCAGTTCTTC	CASSSPHLTGFYNEQFF
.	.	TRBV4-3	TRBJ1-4	TGCGCCAGCAGCCAAGATCGGAGTGAAGGGAATGAAAAACTGTTTTTT	CASSQDRSEGNEKLFF
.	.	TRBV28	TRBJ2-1	TGTGCCAGCAGTTTTTTTCCTAAGCACAGGGCTTCTAGGGCCTACAATGAGCAGTTCTTC	CASSFFPKHRASRAYNEQFF
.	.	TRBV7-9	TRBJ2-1	TGTGCCAGCAGCCCTCCGGGGCCTGACCCCTACAATGAGCAGTTCTTC	CASSPPGPDPYNEQFF
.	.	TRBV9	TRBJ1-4	TGTGCCAGCAGCGTAGGAAGGAGGGGAGGTGAAAAACTGTTTTTT	CASSVGRRGGEKLFF
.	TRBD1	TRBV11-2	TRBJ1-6	TGTGCCAGCAGCTTTGAGGACAGGGGGATTTATAATTCACCCCTCCACTTT	CASSFEDRGIYNSPLHF
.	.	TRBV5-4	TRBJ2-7	TGTGCCAGCAGTACCCTCTCCTCCTACGAGCAGTACTTC	CASSTLSSYEQYF
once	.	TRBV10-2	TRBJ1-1	TGCGCCAGCGCTTACAGGGCCGCGAACACTGAAGCTTTCTTT	CASAYRAANTEAFF
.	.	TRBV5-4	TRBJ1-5	TGTGCCAGCAGCTTGGGACTCGGCATCTATAGCAATCAGCCCCAGCATTTT	CASSLGLGIYSNQPQHF
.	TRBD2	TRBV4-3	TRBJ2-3	TGCGCCAGCAGCCAAGTCTGGGGGGGGTTCTGCGGTGGTGGCACAGATACGCAGTATTTT	CASSQVWGGFCGGGTDTQYF
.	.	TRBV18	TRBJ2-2	TGTGCCAGCTCACCGTTCAGCGGAGGGAACACCGGGGAGCTGTTTTTT	CASSPFSGGNTGELFF
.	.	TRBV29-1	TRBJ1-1	TGCAGCTCGGAACGGCAGCTGAACACTGAAGCTTTCTTT	CSSERQLNTEAFF
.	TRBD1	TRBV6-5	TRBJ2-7	TGTGCCAGCAGGCACCGGGACAGGGGTATTTACGAGCAGTACTTC	CASRHRDRGIYEQYF
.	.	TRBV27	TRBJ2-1	TGTGCCAGCAGTTTAACCCGGACGGCGAGCTCCTACAATGAGCAGTTCTTC	CASSLTRTASSYNEQFF
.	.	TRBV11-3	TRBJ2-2	TGTGCCAGCAGCTTAGAGTCCGGGGGGAACACCGGGGAGCTGTTTTTT	CASSLESGGNTGELFF
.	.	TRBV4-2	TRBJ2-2	TGTGCCAGCAGCCAAGATGCGGGGGACAGGCCAATAAGGGAGCTGTTTTTT	CASSQDAGDRPIRELFF
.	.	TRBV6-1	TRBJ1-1	TGTGCCAGCAAATGTTGGACAGAGAACACTGAAGCTTTCTTT	CASKCWTENTEAFF
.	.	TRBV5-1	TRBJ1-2	TGCGCCAGCAGCTCTTCCGGGACAAGCCCTCCTGGCTACACCTTC	CASSSSGTSPPGYTF
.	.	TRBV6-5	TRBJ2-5	TGTGCCAGCAGAGGAAGACCCGGGAAAGGAGAGACCCAGTACTTC	CASRGRPGKGETQYF
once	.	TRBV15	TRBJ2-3	TGTGCCACCAGCAGAGGCGAGGGGACTGTTAGCACAGATACGCAGTATTTT	CATSRGEGTVSTDTQYF
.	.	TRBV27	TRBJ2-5	TGTGCCAGCAGCCCACCGACCCCCGGGAGTCAAGAGACCCAGTACTTC	CASSPPTPGSQETQYF
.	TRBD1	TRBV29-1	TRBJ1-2	TGCAGCGTTGAACCCGCGGACAGGGTCCCCTATGGCTACACCTTC	CSVEPADRVPYGYTF
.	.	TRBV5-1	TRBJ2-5	TGCGCCAGCAGCTTGGCCAGGACAGAAAAAGAGACCCAGTACTTC	CASSLARTEKETQYF